This TCR beta chain was recovered during a study of siplizumab effects on memory and regulatory T cells. Study-level points and caveats: Both greater diversity than memory cells and a major contribution to the alloresponse seemed to characterize naive T cells. For siplizumab cultures, the suppressive function of their proliferating Tregs was not confirmed. The majority of clones, roughly 75-97% of proliferating CD4+ or CD8+ clones, lacked an assignable naive or memory phenotype.

Turning to this clone: The antigen is not known.

Germline values: CDR1 LNHDA, CDR2 SQIVND (reference sequence). The CDR3 length is 14 residues. Trimming removed 1 base at V and 3 bases at J, with 9 bases between. The assay looked at 99,000 or so TCR templates in each sample. The method was immunoSEQ multiplex PCR; TCRdb's version includes in-frame clones alone and lacks a portion of them. The table has around 68,000 clones, approximately 88% seen once. This clonotype was sampled from a human donor in good health. Sequencing was carried out using Tregs sorted from blood. This rearrangement joins TRBV19 to TRBJ1-2; D is unclear. CDR3 amino acids: CASSIGTEYYGYTF. DNA of the CDR3: TGTGCCAGTAGTATAGGAACAGAATACTATGGCTACACCTTC. Looking up the rest from reference TRBV19 and TRBJ1-2 gives the full variable domain: DGGITQSPKYLFRKEGQNVTLSCEQNLNHDAMYWYRQDPGQGLRLIYYSQIVNDFQKGDIAEGYSVSREKKESFPLTVTSAQKNPTAFYLCASSIGTEYYGYTFGSGTRLTVV.